This T cell receptor beta chain was retrieved from a study of T cell responses to AZD1222 COVID-19 vaccine. Study in general: Second-dose timings of about 4 or about 12 weeks were pooled.

The ends were cut back, 5 bases at V and 6 bases at J, with 14 bases in the middle. The CDR3 sequence is 13 residues long. Germline V CDR1 and CDR2: GTSNPN, SVGIG (reference sequence). Whole-study results and caveats: Rises in breadth and depth of Spike-specific TCRs came after two AZD1222 doses. Regions 160-218 and 743-854 dominated among vaccine-associated CD4 TCRs spanning spike. The donor group comprised mostly white British people and more females; the analysis possibly underestimated clonal diversity.

Using immunoSEQ multiplex PCR, the repertoire was profiled, and TCRdb retains in-frame clones only, with some absent. The table includes roughly 180,000 clones, 94% detected once. In its sample, this clone was seen once. Its target is not known. The chain employs TRBV30 and TRBJ1-5; a weak D match, TRBD1 (6 bases). This sequence originates from an adult in good health. Sample: peripheral blood, taken on day 0 of AZD1222 vaccination. CDR3 protein: CAWATGHSQPQHF. CDR3 DNA: TGTGCCTGGGCCACAGGGCATTCTCAGCCCCAGCATTTT.